A selection of T cell receptor beta chains follows, all from one sample in a study of response to subunit inactivated influenza vaccine. A single record per CDR3 protein comes from TCRdb applying MiXCR to the RT-PCR reads. The sample includes about 580,000 distinct CDR3 sequences, approximately 14% of them seen just once. The sample here was PBMCs from blood, taken about 12 days after vaccination. The receptors derive from a man in his fifties who received an inactivated influenza vaccine. Each CDR3 is given with its conserved first and last residue. D genes are given only for firm matches. Some rows have no size entry. The others give once, few or many, or a class for an expanded clone.

V gene: TRBV4-3
D gene: NA
J gene: TRBJ2-1
clone size: few
CDR3 protein: CASSQELSRGAYNEQFF
CDR3 DNA: TGCGCCAGCAGCCAAGAATTGTCCCGGGGGGCTTACAATGAGCAGTTCTTC

V gene: TRBV7-9
D gene: TRBD1
J gene: TRBJ1-3
clone size: few
CDR3 protein: CASTGQGHGNTIYF
CDR3 DNA: TGTGCCAGCACCGGACAGGGACATGGAAACACCATATATTTT

V gene: TRBV9
D gene: TRBD2
J gene: TRBJ2-1
clone size: few
CDR3 protein: CASSGTGGAYEQFF
CDR3 DNA: TGTGCCAGCAGCGGTACGGGAGGGGCGTATGAGCAGTTCTTC

V gene: TRBV20-1
D gene: TRBD2
J gene: TRBJ2-1
clone size: NA
CDR3 protein: CSASREGPYNEQFF
CDR3 DNA: TGCAGTGCTAGCCGGGAGGGCCCCTACAATGAGCAGTTCTTC

V gene: TRBV7-9
D gene: NA
J gene: TRBJ1-2
clone size: NA
CDR3 protein: CASSLDGSGYTF
CDR3 DNA: TGTGCCAGCAGCTTAGACGGTTCTGGCTACACCTTC

V gene: TRBV5-5
D gene: TRBD2
J gene: TRBJ2-1
clone size: many
CDR3 protein: CASSGRGAGAGDNEQFF
CDR3 DNA: TGTGCCAGCAGCGGGCGGGGGGCAGGGGCCGGAGACAATGAGCAGTTCTTC

V gene: TRBV29-1
D gene: NA
J gene: TRBJ1-1
clone size: many
CDR3 protein: CSVEGGGPEAFF
CDR3 DNA: TGCAGCGTTGAAGGGGGGGGGCCTGAAGCTTTCTTT

V gene: TRBV29-1
D gene: NA
J gene: TRBJ1-1
clone size: NA
CDR3 protein: CSAGLGNTEAFF
CDR3 DNA: TGCAGCGCTGGGTTGGGGAACACTGAAGCTTTCTTT

V gene: TRBV12-3/TRBV12-4
D gene: NA
J gene: TRBJ1-1
clone size: NA
CDR3 protein: CASSPGFSDTEAFF
CDR3 DNA: TGTGCCAGCTCCCCGGGGTTTAGCGACACTGAAGCTTTCTTT

V gene: TRBV6-6
D gene: NA
J gene: TRBJ1-2
clone size: NA
CDR3 protein: CASSASDGYTF
CDR3 DNA: TGTGCCAGCAGCGCGTCGGATGGCTACACCTTC

V gene: TRBV5-5
D gene: NA
J gene: TRBJ1-2
clone size: few
CDR3 protein: CASSLTQAYGYTF
CDR3 DNA: TGTGCCAGCAGCTTGACGCAGGCCTATGGCTACACCTTC

V gene: TRBV11-2
D gene: NA
J gene: TRBJ2-7
clone size: many
CDR3 protein: CASSFHVSGHEQYF
CDR3 DNA: TGTGCCAGCAGCTTTCACGTGTCGGGCCACGAGCAGTACTTC

V gene: TRBV29-1
D gene: NA
J gene: TRBJ2-5
clone size: few
CDR3 protein: CSVESAWASHPETQYF
CDR3 DNA: TGCAGCGTTGAATCGGCTTGGGCCAGTCATCCGGAGACCCAGTACTTC

V gene: TRBV9
D gene: NA
J gene: TRBJ2-1
clone size: many
CDR3 protein: CASSDTPGRINEQFF
CDR3 DNA: TGTGCCAGCAGCGATACCCCGGGACGGATCAATGAGCAGTTCTTC

V gene: TRBV20-1
D gene: TRBD2
J gene: TRBJ2-3
clone size: NA
CDR3 protein: CSVRSPTSVRGTDTQYF
CDR3 DNA: TGCAGTGTTAGAAGTCCCACTAGCGTCCGCGGCACAGATACGCAGTATTTT

V gene: TRBV4-3
D gene: TRBD2
J gene: TRBJ2-3
clone size: NA
CDR3 protein: CASSQDTGGGTDTQYF
CDR3 DNA: TGCGCCAGCAGCCAAGATACCGGGGGGGGCACAGATACGCAGTATTTT

V gene: TRBV10-1
D gene: NA
J gene: TRBJ2-2
clone size: NA
CDR3 protein: CASAAKANTGELFF
CDR3 DNA: TGCGCCAGCGCTGCCAAGGCGAACACCGGGGAGCTGTTTTTT

V gene: TRBV12-3/TRBV12-4
D gene: NA
J gene: TRBJ2-7
clone size: NA
CDR3 protein: CASSGGGNYEQYF
CDR3 DNA: TGTGCCAGCAGTGGAGGGGGGAATTACGAGCAGTACTTC

V gene: TRBV15
D gene: NA
J gene: TRBJ1-5
clone size: NA
CDR3 protein: CATSTGTHQPQHF
CDR3 DNA: TGTGCCACCAGCACCGGGACTCATCAGCCCCAGCATTTT

V gene: TRBV3-1
D gene: NA
J gene: TRBJ2-1
clone size: NA
CDR3 protein: CASSQEGRNEQFF
CDR3 DNA: TGTGCCAGCAGCCAAGAAGGGCGGAATGAGCAGTTCTTC

V gene: TRBV27
D gene: TRBD1
J gene: TRBJ1-5
clone size: NA
CDR3 protein: CASSTGGSSNQPQHF
CDR3 DNA: TGTGCCAGCAGCACAGGGGGCTCGAGCAATCAGCCCCAGCATTTT

V gene: TRBV5-1
D gene: TRBD1
J gene: TRBJ1-1
clone size: NA
CDR3 protein: CASSPGGTVNTEAFF
CDR3 DNA: TGCGCCAGCAGCCCGGGGGGGACAGTGAACACTGAAGCTTTCTTT

V gene: TRBV20-1
D gene: TRBD1
J gene: TRBJ2-7
clone size: many
CDR3 protein: CSVGQEHYEQYF
CDR3 DNA: TGCAGTGTGGGACAGGAGCACTACGAGCAGTACTTC